This TCR beta chain was recovered during a study of blood T cell repertoires in COVID-19. Study at large: COVID-19 samples from acute and convalescent phases originated in the United States, Italy and Spain. T cells, B-cell-depleted T cells, or PBMCs provided the cDNA or gDNA that served as material.

Authors' methods: Reference gene primers were amplified, and this amplification served to estimate nucleated cell counts. Sequencing was performed with immunoSEQ multiplex PCR; in TCRdb, only in-frame clones are kept and a portion is missing. For V, J and clone size, that table is used; D and trimming come from the DNA. The table includes approximately 300,000 clones, 80% to 95% detected once. The origin of this receptor is a woman between 25 and 40 years old with COVID-19, enrolled during active disease. Material: peripheral blood.

Written as DNA, the CDR3 is TGCGCCAGCAGCCAAGATGCGGGCCTACATAGCAATCAGCCCCAGCATTTT. As protein: CASSQDAGLHSNQPQHF. The J gene is TRBJ1-5, the V gene TRBV4-3; D is uncertain. Germline V gene sequence: CDR1 LGHNA, CDR2 YSLEER. Trimming took off 0 bases at V and 0 bases at J, with 12 bases between the two ends. The length of the CDR3 is 17 residues.